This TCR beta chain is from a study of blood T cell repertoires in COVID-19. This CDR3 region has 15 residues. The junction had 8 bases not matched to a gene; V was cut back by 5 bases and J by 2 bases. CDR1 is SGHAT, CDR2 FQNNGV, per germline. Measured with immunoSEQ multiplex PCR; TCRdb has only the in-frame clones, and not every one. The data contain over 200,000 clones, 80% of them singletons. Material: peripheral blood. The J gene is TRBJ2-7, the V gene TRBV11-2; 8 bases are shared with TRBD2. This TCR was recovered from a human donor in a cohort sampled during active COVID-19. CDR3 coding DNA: TGTGCCAGCAGCCCCGTCCTAGCGGGCCCCTACGAGCAGTACTTC. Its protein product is CASSPVLAGPYEQYF.